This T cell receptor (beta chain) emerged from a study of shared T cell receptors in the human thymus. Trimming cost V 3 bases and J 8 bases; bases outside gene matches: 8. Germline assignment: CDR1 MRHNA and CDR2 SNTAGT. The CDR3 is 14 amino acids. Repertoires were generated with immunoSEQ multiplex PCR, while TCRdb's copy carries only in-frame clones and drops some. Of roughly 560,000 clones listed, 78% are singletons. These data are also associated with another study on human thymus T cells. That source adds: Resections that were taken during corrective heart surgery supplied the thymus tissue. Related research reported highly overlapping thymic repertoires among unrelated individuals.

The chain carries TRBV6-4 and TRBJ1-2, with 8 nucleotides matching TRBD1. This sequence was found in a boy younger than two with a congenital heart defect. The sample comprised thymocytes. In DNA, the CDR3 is TGTGCCAGCAGTGATTCCGGACAGGGCGGCGGCTACACCTTC. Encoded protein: CASSDSGQGGGYTF.